This T cell receptor beta chain comes out of a study of T cell responses to AZD1222 COVID-19 vaccine. Overall study findings and caveats: None of the repertoires were sampled until the peak T cell response had passed. Close to half of all spike-specific TCRs reportedly target regions of the variants that are unmutated. The span of vaccine-associated CD4 TCRs extended across spike, with dominance at 160-218 and 743-854.

Trimming cost V 7 bases and J 1 base, with 11 bases left between them. CDR3 length: 13 residues. Germline CDR1 and CDR2: SGHKS and YYEKEE (reference sequence). Comments on this clone: As yet, its antigen is unknown.

Profiling relied on immunoSEQ multiplex PCR, and the TCRdb table lists in-frame clones only, not all of them. The sample includes 200,000 to 300,000 clones, approximately 95% of them seen just once. The sequence was collected from an adult in good health. The chain has TRBV5-5 and TRBJ1-1; tentative D call: TRBD1 (6 bases). The specimen was peripheral blood, collected on day 0 of AZD1222 vaccination. As DNA, the CDR3 is TGTGCCAGCTTGGACAGACCGAACACTGAAGCTTTCTTT. It codes for CASLDRPNTEAFF.